The 14 T cell receptor beta chains below all came from one sample that was sequenced in a study of T cells in Graves' hyperthyroidism and ophthalmopathy. There were TCR beta CDR3 regions amplified from RNA transcripts. First-round RT-PCR of the TCR CDR3 relied on the HTBI primer set. TCRdb called the multiplex PCR reads again in MiXCR, with one record for every CDR3 protein. This table has 400,000 or so distinct CDR3 sequences, roughly 15% appearing once. The specimen was blood. Receptors originate from a woman aged 55-70 years with Graves' ophthalmopathy.

This clonotype appeared many times. The V and J genes are TRBV20-1 and TRBJ2-2; D uncertain. V lost 6 bases and J lost 4, with 12 bases in between. Germline values: CDR1 DFQATT, CDR2 SNEGSKA (reference sequence). The CDR3 totals 13 residues. The CDR3 loop is CSASSDLTGELFF. CDR3 nucleotide sequence: TGCAGTGCCTCCTCGGACCTCACCGGGGAGCTGTTTTTT.

This clonotype is a singleton in its sample. The CDR3 loop is CASSIRQGASGDLVGNEQFF. The DNA for the CDR3 is TGTGCCAGTAGTATAAGACAGGGAGCTAGCGGGGATCTCGTCGGCAATGAGCAGTTCTTC. The chain employs TRBV19 and TRBJ2-1; TRBD2 matches 9 bases. V was clipped by 2 bases and J by 6 bases; unmatched bases: 20. The CDR3 is made up of 20 amino acids. CDR1 and CDR2 from the germline V gene are LNHDA and SQIVND (reference sequence). The full variable domain, with the rest looked up from reference TRBV19 and TRBJ2-1, is DGGITQSPKYLFRKEGQNVTLSCEQNLNHDAMYWYRQDPGQGLRLIYYSQIVNDFQKGDIAEGYSVSREKKESFPLTVTSAQKNPTAFYLCASSIRQGASGDLVGNEQFFGPGTRLTVL.

This clonotype was detected only a few times. The rearrangement uses TRBV14 and TRBJ2-1, with 16 nucleotides matching TRBD2. Per the germline V gene, CDR1 is SGHDN and CDR2 is FVKESK. The CDR3 totals 16 residues. V dropped 4 bases and J dropped 10; count of bases not matched to a gene: 7. The CDR3 DNA is TGTGCCAGCAGCCTAGGGACTAGCGGGAGGGCCAACGAGCAGTTCTTC. Translated: CASSLGTSGRANEQFF.

This clonotype was counted at least ten times. The chain has TRBV5-1 and TRBJ2-2; perhaps TRBD2 as D (6 bases). Germline assignment: CDR1 SGHRS and CDR2 YFSETQ. Trimming pared 6 bases from V and 1 base from J, leaving 16 bases between. CDR3 length equals 16 residues. CDR3 DNA: TGCGCCAGCACCCCAACGGGTAGCGGGAACACCGGGGAGCTGTTTTTT. Protein product: CASTPTGSGNTGELFF.

This clonotype came up many times. DNA of the CDR3: TGTGCCAGCAGCCAGGGGTTAAGCGGGAGTCATACGCAGTATTTT. Translating gives CASSQGLSGSHTQYF. V is TRBV11-3 and J is TRBJ2-3, with 8 bases aligning to TRBD2. The CDR3 sequence is 15 residues long. J gave up 7 bases and V 5 bases, and 11 bases lay outside the gene matches. Germline V gives CDR1 SGHNT, CDR2 YENEEA.

The V call is TRBV20-1, the J call TRBJ2-1; 13 nucleotides agree with TRBD2. Germline-derived CDR1 and CDR2 are DFQATT and SNEGSKA (reference sequence). The CDR3 runs to 15 residues. V shed 2 bases and J 7 bases; nucleotides not matched to a gene: 5. As DNA, the CDR3 is TGCAGTGCTAGACCACTAGCGGGAGGGTTTAATGAGCAGTTCTTC. It specifies CSARPLAGGFNEQFF.

The chain is built from TRBV20-1 and TRBJ2-3; TRBD1 aligns across 8 bases. This CDR3 is 16 amino acids long. V lost 2 bases to trimming and J lost 6 bases; unmatched junction nucleotides: 13. Per germline, CDR1 DFQATT and CDR2 SNEGSKA (reference sequence). The CDR3 sequence is CSARTIWDRTSDTQYF. DNA for the CDR3: TGCAGTGCTAGAACTATCTGGGACAGGACATCCGATACGCAGTATTTT.

This clonotype has at least ten counts. The chain combines TRBV5-1 with TRBJ2-5; unclear D gene. The CDR3 contains 15 residues. Germline V lookup: CDR1 SGHRS, CDR2 YFSETQ. Between the trimmed V and J ends, which lost 4 bases and 5 bases, there was a span of 18 bases. The CDR3 sequence is CASSPDGRISETQYF. CDR3 sequence (DNA): TGCGCCAGCAGCCCCGACGGACGGATAAGCGAGACCCAGTACTTC.

The rearrangement joins TRBV19 to TRBJ2-7; a possible D gene is TRBD1 (6 bases). CDR3 size: 18 residues. Germline CDR1 reads LNHDA; CDR2 reads SQIVND (reference sequence). V dropped 5 bases and J dropped 4 bases, with 27 bases sitting between them. This CDR3 is CASSDPKTGPSKQYEQYF. Here the CDR3 DNA reads TGTGCCAGTAGTGACCCCAAGACAGGCCCCTCCAAACAGTACGAGCAGTACTTC.

On this clonotype itself: A read error is possible here, since a much larger clone lies one base away. V is TRBV28 and J is TRBJ2-1, with TRBD2 matching over 9 bases. The V gene's germline CDR1 is MDHEN and CDR2 SYDVKM. The CDR3 spans 16 residues. The V segment lost 5 bases and the J segment 15 bases; nucleotides outside the gene matches: 20. CDR3 bases: TGTGCCAGCAGTGCCGGTGTAACGCGTACTGGCGGGAGGGGGTTCTTC. This encodes CASSAGVTRTGGRGFF.

V and J are TRBV5-4 and TRBJ2-7; tentative D call: TRBD1 (5 bases). The V and J ends lost 9 bases and 2 bases respectively, with 15 bases between them. The V gene's germline CDR1 is SGHNT and CDR2 YYREEE (reference sequence). This CDR3 has 13 amino acids. The chain's CDR3 is CATRRTLAYEQYF. The CDR3 DNA follows: TGTGCCACCCGAAGGACATTGGCCTACGAGCAGTACTTC.

In this sample, this clonotype turned up many times. The J gene is TRBJ1-5, the V gene TRBV11-2, with D possibly being TRBD1 (6 bases). Germline V gives CDR1 SGHAT, CDR2 FQNNGV. V was shortened by 0 bases and J by 1 base, with 13 bases between the two germline ends. CDR3 length: 17 residues. For the CDR3, the DNA is TGTGCCAGCAGCTTAGATCCCGGCAGGGGAAGCAATCAGCCCCAGCATTTT. This encodes CASSLDPGRGSNQPQHF. The variable domain in full, completed from reference TRBV11-2 and TRBJ1-5, reads EAGVAQSPRYKIIEKRQSVAFWCNPISGHATLYWYQQILGQGPKLLIQFQNNGVVDDSQLPKDRFSAERLKGVDSTLKIQPAKLEDSAVYLCASSLDPGRGSNQPQHFGDGTRLSIL.

As regards this clonotype: Given a much more abundant clone one base away, this may be a read error. The CDR3 ends on some other residue instead of the conserved phenylalanine or tryptophan, so this is likely a read error. The chain recombines TRBV12-3 or TRBV12-4 with TRBJ2-1; D is perhaps TRBD2 (6 bases). Trimming removed 4 bases at V and 0 bases at J, with 10 bases between. CDR3 length equals 15 residues. The CDR3 coding sequence is TGTGCCAGCAGTTCTCTAGCGTTCTCCTACAATGAGCAGTTCTCC. Protein: CASSSLAFSYNEQFS.

The gene calls are TRBV6-5 and TRBJ2-3, with D perhaps matching TRBD1 (5 bases). Trimming removed 0 bases at V and 4 bases at J, with 17 bases between. The CDR3 loop spans 17 amino acids. The germline CDR1 and CDR2 sequences are MNHEY and SVGAGI. The CDR3 region is CASSYSIGGAKADTQYF. CDR3 bases: TGTGCCAGCAGTTACTCGATAGGTGGGGCTAAGGCAGATACGCAGTATTTT.